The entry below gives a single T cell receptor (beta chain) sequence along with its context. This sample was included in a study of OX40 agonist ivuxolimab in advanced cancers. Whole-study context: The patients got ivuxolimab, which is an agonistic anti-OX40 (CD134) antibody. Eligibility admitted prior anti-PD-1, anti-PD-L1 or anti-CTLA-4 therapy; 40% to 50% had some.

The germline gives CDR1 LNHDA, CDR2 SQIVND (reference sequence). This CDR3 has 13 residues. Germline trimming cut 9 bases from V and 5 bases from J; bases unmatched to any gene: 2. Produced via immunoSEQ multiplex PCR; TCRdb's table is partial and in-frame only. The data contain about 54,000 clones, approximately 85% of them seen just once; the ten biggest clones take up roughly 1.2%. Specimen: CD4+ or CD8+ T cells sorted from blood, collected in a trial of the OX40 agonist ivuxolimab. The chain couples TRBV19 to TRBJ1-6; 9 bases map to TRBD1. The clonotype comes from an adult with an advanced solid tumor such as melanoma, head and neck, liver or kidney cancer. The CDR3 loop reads CASRDRDNSPLHF. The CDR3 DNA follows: TGTGCCAGCCGGGACAGGGATAATTCACCCCTCCACTTT.